This record concerns one T cell receptor (beta chain) sequence. These data come from a study of blood T cell repertoires in COVID-19. V lost 4 bases to trimming and J lost 4 bases, with 6 bases between them. CDR1 is SGHRS, CDR2 YFSETQ, per germline. The CDR3 is 11 amino acids. Clones were sequenced by immunoSEQ multiplex PCR, and TCRdb holds only the in-frame ones, with some missing. The sample carries some 97,000 clones, roughly 84% recorded once. The J gene is TRBJ2-7, the V gene TRBV5-1, with D unresolved. The sample comprised peripheral blood. The TCR was taken from a man younger than 45 in a cohort sampled during active COVID-19. The CDR3: CASSTDYEQYF. The DNA of the CDR3 is TGCGCCAGCAGCACAGATTACGAGCAGTACTTC.